This TCR beta chain was profiled in a study of shared clonotypes between healthy human individuals. Turning to the study itself: Aged 18 to 49, the donors were two women and three men. Study observations and caveats: Although depth was large, rarefaction showed that sequencing of the sorted subsets was incomplete.

As to this clone: No antigen is known for it.

Data came from immunoSEQ multiplex PCR; TCRdb stores just in-frame clones and leaves some out. The sample shows 2 million to 2.5 million clones, 80% to 95% of them seen only once. CDR1 is SNHLY and CDR2 is FYNNEI in the germline V gene. V was clipped by 4 bases and J by 9 bases; unmatched bases: 8. CDR3 length equals 15 residues. Material for sequencing was naive CD4+ T cells from PBMCs. Subset denoted: CD45RA+ positively selected. The clonotype was recovered from a man younger than 30 in good health. Some clones in this sample may be carry-over from other donors' samples. This chain links TRBV2 with TRBJ2-1, with 11 bases that match TRBD2. The CDR3 here is CASSGPGTSGVEQFF. For the CDR3, the DNA is TGTGCCAGCAGTGGCCCCGGGACTAGCGGTGTTGAGCAGTTCTTC.